This is a list of T cell receptor beta chains from one sample in a study of T cells in Graves' hyperthyroidism and ophthalmopathy. From the multiplex PCR reads, TCRdb called clonotypes with MiXCR, one entry per CDR3 protein. The repertoire holds about 370,000 distinct CDR3 sequences, with around 15% as singletons. The sample comprised blood. These receptors were obtained from a woman aged 55-70 years with Graves' ophthalmopathy. Each CDR3 is given with its conserved first and last residue. Each record gives: D gene, clone size, V gene, J gene, CDR3 protein, CDR3 DNA. D genes are given only for firm matches. Clone size, where shown, is once, few, many, or a class for clones that have expanded.

>TRBD2|many|TRBV28|TRBJ2-1
CASSGKEAGAYNEQFF
TGTGCCAGCAGTGGGAAGGAGGCGGGGGCCTACAATGAGCAGTTCTTC
>TRBD2|many|TRBV30|TRBJ2-3
CAYGLASTDTQYF
TGTGCGTATGGACTAGCGAGCACAGATACGCAGTATTTT
>-|many|TRBV7-3|TRBJ2-1
CASSSNDYNEQFF
TGTGCCAGCAGTTCGAACGACTACAATGAGCAGTTCTTC
>-|once|TRBV9|TRBJ1-6
CASSVEERGSPLHF
TGTGCCAGCAGCGTAGAGGAGAGGGGTTCACCCCTCCACTTT
>-|-|TRBV7-8|TRBJ1-3
CASSFRALGRERPGGDRTIYF
TGTGCCAGCAGCTTTCGGGCTTTGGGCAGGGAAAGGCCCGGGGGTGATCGGACCATATATTTT
>-|many|TRBV5-1|TRBJ2-1
CASSLLVNNEQFF
TGCGCCAGCAGCTTGTTGGTCAACAATGAGCAGTTCTTC
>TRBD2|few|TRBV25-1|TRBJ2-4
CASSDAGGAGKNIQYF
TGTGCCAGCAGTGATGCGGGGGGCGCTGGGAAAAACATTCAGTACTTC
>-|many|TRBV27|TRBJ1-2
CASSRWGGDYGYTF
TGTGCCAGCAGCCGCTGGGGGGGGGACTATGGCTACACCTTC
>TRBD2|many|TRBV5-1|TRBJ2-7
CASSLEGTSGYEQYF
TGCGCCAGCAGCTTGGAGGGGACTAGCGGGTACGAGCAGTACTTC
>TRBD1|many|TRBV3-1|TRBJ2-3
CASSPWGQGTDTQYF
TGTGCCAGCAGCCCATGGGGACAGGGGACAGATACGCAGTATTTT
>TRBD2|many|TRBV3-1|TRBJ2-7
CASSQDAGLVFEQYF
TGTGCCAGCAGCCAAGATGCGGGACTAGTCTTCGAGCAGTACTTC
>-|-|TRBV29-1|TRBJ2-5
CSVEDLRGIREETQYF
TGCAGCGTTGAAGATCTTCGGGGAATAAGGGAAGAGACCCAGTACTTC
>TRBD1|-|TRBV12-3/TRBV12-4|TRBJ2-7
CASRDRSSYEQYF
TGTGCCAGCCGGGACAGGAGCTCCTACGAGCAGTACTTC
>TRBD2|-|TRBV5-1|TRBJ2-5
CASSLGGTSGEETQYF
TGCGCCAGCAGCTTGGGAGGGACTAGCGGAGAAGAGACCCAGTACTTC
>-|few|TRBV19|TRBJ2-7
CASSMGETPYEQYF
TGTGCCAGTAGTATGGGGGAAACCCCCTACGAGCAGTACTTC
>-|-|TRBV19|TRBJ2-2
CASSITPPGRLSGGELFF
TGTGCCAGTAGTATTACCCCACCGGGGCGCCTCTCAGGCGGGGAGCTGTTTTTT
>TRBD2|-|TRBV12-5|TRBJ2-7
CASGFAGGPHEQYF
TGTGCTAGTGGTTTTGCGGGAGGGCCCCACGAGCAGTACTTC
>TRBD1|many|TRBV6-1|TRBJ2-1
CASSRDRGDEQFF
TGTGCCAGCAGCCGGGACAGGGGGGATGAGCAGTTCTTC
>-|many|TRBV30|TRBJ1-5
CAWSLGQGEQPQHF
TGTGCCTGGAGTTTGGGACAAGGAGAGCAGCCCCAGCATTTT
>-|few|TRBV5-1|TRBJ2-1
CASSLAASGVTNEQFF
TGCGCCAGCAGCTTGGCCGCGAGCGGCGTTACCAATGAGCAGTTCTTC
>TRBD2|many|TRBV2|TRBJ2-1
CASSPQRKMTSINEQFF
TGTGCCAGCAGTCCACAACGAAAAATGACTAGCATCAATGAGCAGTTCTTC
>-|-|TRBV5-1|TRBJ1-1
CASSFGDNLMNTEAFF
TGTGCCAGCAGCTTCGGGGACAACCTCATGAACACTGAAGCTTTCTTT
>TRBD2|many|TRBV28|TRBJ2-1
CASSPPTSGRVIEQFF
TGTGCCAGCAGTCCCCCGACTAGCGGGAGGGTAATTGAGCAGTTCTTC
>TRBD2|many|TRBV7-3|TRBJ2-1
CASSLTSGSSSYNEQFF
TGTGCCAGCAGCTTAACTAGCGGGAGTAGCTCCTACAATGAGCAGTTCTTC
>-|many|TRBV4-2|TRBJ1-2
CASSQPGVYGYTF
TGTGCCAGCAGCCAACCGGGGGTCTATGGCTACACCTTC
>TRBD2|many|TRBV20-1|TRBJ2-3
CSARNPSAGAPDTQYF
TGCAGTGCTAGAAATCCTTCCGCGGGAGCCCCGGATACGCAGTATTTT
>-|few|TRBV24-1|TRBJ1-5
CATSDSGHQPQHF
TGTGCCACCAGTGATTCGGGGCATCAGCCCCAGCATTTT
>-|many|TRBV20-1|TRBJ1-2
CSARRDYGYTF
TGCAGTGCTAGACGGGACTATGGCTACACCTTC
>TRBD1|many|TRBV12-3/TRBV12-4|TRBJ2-5
CASRKGQGVETQYF
TGTGCCAGCAGGAAGGGACAGGGTGTTGAGACCCAGTACTTC
>-|-|TRBV20-1|TRBJ1-3
CSARNTLSGNTIYF
TGCAGTGCTAGGAATACTCTCTCTGGAAACACCATATATTTT
>TRBD2|many|TRBV7-6|TRBJ2-1
CASSPGTSGREQFF
TGTGCCAGCAGCCCCGGGACTAGCGGCCGGGAGCAGTTCTTC
>-|many|TRBV28|TRBJ1-5
CASSPGPRNQPQHF
TGTGCCAGCAGTCCAGGGCCCAGAAATCAGCCCCAGCATTTT
>-|many|TRBV20-1|TRBJ2-7
CSARATRETNYEQYF
TGCAGTGCTAGAGCGACCCGGGAGACTAACTACGAGCAGTACTTC
>-|-|TRBV12-3/TRBV12-4|TRBJ2-2
CASSNSVIGELFF
TGTGCCAGCAGTAACAGCGTTATCGGGGAGCTGTTTTTT
>-|-|TRBV3-1|TRBJ2-3
CASSQDMSGSTDTQYF
TGTGCCAGCAGCCAAGATATGAGCGGGAGCACAGATACGCAGTATTTT
>TRBD2|-|TRBV15|TRBJ2-1
CATSSGRDYNEQFF
TGTGCCACCAGTAGCGGGAGGGACTACAATGAGCAGTTCTTC
>TRBD1|many|TRBV27|TRBJ1-2
CASSFRGEGYTF
TGTGCCAGCAGTTTCAGGGGGGAAGGCTACACCTTC
>TRBD1|many|TRBV7-6|TRBJ2-1
CASSFGTGGNNEQFF
TGTGCCAGCAGCTTCGGGACAGGGGGCAACAATGAGCAGTTCTTC
>TRBD1|-|TRBV25-1|TRBJ1-1
CASRGQGHTEAFF
TGTGCCAGCCGAGGACAGGGCCACACTGAAGCTTTCTTT
>-|many|TRBV28|TRBJ1-2
CASSLLQAPRGYTF
TGTGCCAGCAGTTTGCTACAGGCCCCAAGGGGCTACACCTTC
>TRBD2|many|TRBV12-3/TRBV12-4|TRBJ2-3
CASSLGTAGDLDTQYF
TGTGCCAGCAGTTTAGGCACAGCGGGAGATTTAGATACGCAGTATTTT
>-|few|TRBV7-2|TRBJ2-1
CASSSALDNEQFF
TGTGCCAGCAGCTCCGCACTAGACAATGAGCAGTTCTTC
>-|few|TRBV6-6|TRBJ2-2
CASSYSGSIAFAGELFF
TGTGCCAGCAGTTACTCCGGGTCAATTGCCTTCGCCGGGGAGCTGTTTTTT
>-|many|TRBV5-1|TRBJ2-7
CASSLGTLSLEQYF
TGCGCCAGCAGCTTGGGGACCCTATCCCTCGAGCAGTACTTC
>-|many|TRBV5-1|TRBJ1-4
CASSLGQPNEKLFF
TGCGCCAGCAGCTTGGGACAGCCTAATGAAAAACTGTTTTTT
>-|many|TRBV2|TRBJ1-5
CASSLPGPAGNQPQHF
TGTGCCAGCAGTCTCCCCGGACCGGCGGGCAATCAGCCCCAGCATTTT
>-|-|TRBV5-8|TRBJ2-7
CASSPRVGIYEQYF
TGTGCCAGCAGCCCTCGAGTTGGGATCTACGAGCAGTACTTC
>-|-|TRBV4-2|TRBJ1-5
CASSQVGGAGGQPQHF
TGTGCCAGCAGCCAAGTCGGAGGAGCCGGGGGTCAGCCCCAGCATTTT
>-|-|TRBV29-1|TRBJ2-7
CSVEEGASYEQYF
TGCAGCGTTGAAGAGGGGGCATCCTACGAGCAGTACTTC
>-|few|TRBV20-1|TRBJ1-5
CSALGGAYSNQPQHF
TGCAGTGCCCTCGGGGGGGCTTATAGCAATCAGCCCCAGCATTTT
>TRBD1|-|TRBV5-1|TRBJ2-5
CASSLEGTVQETQYF
TGCGCCAGCAGCTTGGAGGGGACAGTGCAAGAGACCCAGTACTTC
>TRBD1|many|TRBV12-3/TRBV12-4|TRBJ1-5
CASSSTGAGVYSNQPQHF
TGTGCCAGCAGTTCGACAGGGGCCGGTGTTTATAGCAATCAGCCCCAGCATTTT
>TRBD2|-|TRBV19|TRBJ2-1
CASSPGSGNNNEQFF
TGTGCCAGTAGCCCTGGTAGCGGGAACAACAATGAGCAGTTCTTC